A few counts support the clone carrying this T cell receptor beta chain. Per the germline V gene, CDR1 is SEHNR and CDR2 is FQNEAQ (reference sequence). Unmatched junction bases numbered 7, after V lost 5 bases and J lost 4 bases. The CDR3 loop spans 15 amino acids. The source of the sample is a study of blood T cell repertoires in COVID-19. The table came from immunoSEQ multiplex PCR; TCRdb's copy has only in-frame clones and leaves some out. The table shows roughly 250,000 clones, with around 80% occurring only once. This chain uses TRBV7-9 with TRBJ2-2, with TRBD1 identical over 7 bases. The TCR originated in a middle-aged woman with active or convalescent COVID-19. Sequencing input: peripheral blood. The CDR3 DNA sequence: TGTGCCAGCAGCCGACAGGGAGTCCCCACCGGGGAGCTGTTTTTT. Translating it yields CASSRQGVPTGELFF. Complete variable domain (other parts from reference TRBV7-9 and TRBJ2-2): DTGVSQNPRHKITKRGQNVTFRCDPISEHNRLYWYRQTLGQGPEFLTYFQNEAQLEKSRLLSDRFSAERPKGSFSTLEIQRTEQGDSAMYLCASSRQGVPTGELFFGEGSRLTVL.